Following are 26 T cell receptor beta chains from one sample sequenced in a study of T-cell reconstitution after alpha-beta-depleted transplantation in children. Molecular barcoding with unique molecular identifiers was used for the TCRbeta library. TCRdb re-analysed the PCR reads in MiXCR, keeping a single row per CDR3 protein. The table records roughly 500,000 distinct CDR3 sequences, around 19% of them present only once. Sequencing was performed on PBMCs from the stem cell graft donor, taken from the stem cell graft. The receptors were gathered from a human donor who donated a stem cell graft to a child with acute lymphoblastic leukemia.

There are a few counts of this clonotype. J is TRBJ2-7 and V is TRBV9; D not certain. The V and J ends lost 7 bases and 6 bases respectively, with 17 bases between them. Germline V gene sequence: CDR1 SGDLS, CDR2 YYNGEE. The CDR3 loop spans 13 amino acids. CDR3 DNA sequence: TGTGCCAGCGGTAATAAGTTGAGGTCCGAGCAGTACTTC. This translates into CASGNKLRSEQYF.

The chain carries TRBV2 and TRBJ1-4; D might be TRBD1 (6 bases). This CDR3 has 16 amino acids. Trimming stripped 9 bases from V and 0 bases from J, with 17 bases between. CDR1 is SNHLY, CDR2 FYNNEI, per germline. The CDR3 spells CASLRRTASTNEKLFF. The CDR3 nucleotides read TGTGCCAGTCTTAGACGGACAGCATCAACTAATGAAAAACTGTTTTTT.

The chain couples TRBV13 to TRBJ2-7, with D tentatively TRBD2 (6 bases). The germline V gene has CDR1 PRHDT and CDR2 FYEKMQ (reference sequence). The V end was cut by 5 bases, the J end by 2 bases, with 13 bases between. The CDR3 sequence is 14 residues long. The CDR3 coding sequence is TGTGCCAGCAGCGCGGGAAGGGGTCCCTACGAGCAGTACTTC. Protein product: CASSAGRGPYEQYF.

This clonotype was counted a few times. The V gene is TRBV7-9, the J gene TRBJ2-1, with TRBD2 identical over 10 bases. This CDR3 is 15 amino acids long. The V gene end was trimmed by 3 bases and the J gene end by 6 bases; junction bases not matched to a gene: 5. CDR1 and CDR2 (germline): SEHNR, FQNEAQ (reference sequence). The CDR3 loop is CASSLSGRAANEQFF. In DNA form, the CDR3 reads TGTGCCAGCAGCTTGAGCGGGAGGGCCGCCAATGAGCAGTTCTTC.

CDR3 in amino acids: CASSYSGGYYNEQFF. The CDR3 coding sequence is TGTGCCAGCAGCTATAGCGGGGGATACTACAATGAGCAGTTCTTC. The chain has TRBV7-2 and TRBJ2-1; 9 bases fit TRBD2. This CDR3 is 15 amino acids long. V lost 4 bases and J lost 3; bases outside the gene matches: 4. Germline V gene sequence: CDR1 SGHTA, CDR2 FQGNSA.

The J gene is TRBJ2-1, the V gene TRBV7-8, with 13 bases aligning to TRBD2. This CDR3 spans 20 amino acids. The junction had 15 bases not matched to a gene; V was cut back by 5 bases and J by 2 bases. The germline V gene encodes CDR1 SGHVS and CDR2 FQNEAQ. The CDR3 reads CASSLGTGLAGVFAYNEQFF. CDR3 nucleotides: TGTGCCAGCAGCCTCGGGACCGGACTAGCGGGAGTGTTCGCCTACAATGAGCAGTTCTTC.

To note about this clonotype: One end of the junction is discordant with germline, which a read error may explain. The chain joins TRBV5-4 to TRBJ2-1; 10 bases align to TRBD2. CDR1 and CDR2 from the germline V gene are SGHNT and YYREEE (reference sequence). This CDR3 has 15 residues. Written as DNA, the CDR3 is TGTCCCAGCAGCGCCACTAGCGGGGCCGGGAATGAGCAGTTCTTC. Translation gives CPSSATSGAGNEQFF.

The chain joins TRBV20-1 to TRBJ2-5; maybe TRBD1 (5 bases). Germline V CDR1 and CDR2: DFQATT, SNEGSKA (reference sequence). V lost 0 bases, J lost 3 bases, and 11 bases lay in between. This CDR3 has 14 amino acids. The CDR3 sequence is CSARDGAFKETQYF. Written as DNA, the CDR3 is TGCAGTGCTAGAGATGGGGCCTTCAAAGAGACCCAGTACTTC.

This clonotype was counted a few times. The chain employs TRBV5-1 and TRBJ2-7; 7 positions match TRBD1. In germline, CDR1 is SGHRS, CDR2 YFSETQ. The CDR3 totals 15 residues. Trimming cost V 2 bases and J 6 bases; bases outside gene matches: 11. The CDR3 sequence is CASSLNRQGPGEQYF. The DNA of the CDR3 is TGCGCCAGCAGCTTAAATAGACAGGGCCCCGGCGAGCAGTACTTC.

In its sample, this clonotype was seen a few times. The V call is TRBV20-1, the J call TRBJ2-1; D may be TRBD2 (5 bases). V was trimmed by 0 bases and J by 3 bases, leaving 12 bases between them. CDR1 DFQATT and CDR2 SNEGSKA come from the germline V gene (reference sequence). The CDR3 covers 15 residues. CDR3 nucleotides: TGCAGTGCTAGAGAAGGCCTAGCCGTCTACAATGAGCAGTTCTTC. This sequence encodes CSAREGLAVYNEQFF.

The table lists this clonotype with a few counts. V and J are TRBV3-1 and TRBJ2-7, with D perhaps given as TRBD1 or TRBD2 (5 bases each). The CDR3 runs 14 residues. Germline V gene lookup returns CDR1 LGHDT and CDR2 YNNKEL (reference sequence). Trimming left V 1 base short and J 5 bases short, with 12 bases between. The CDR3 bases are TGTGCCAGCAGCCAAGCGGGACGGCCCGACGAGCAGTACTTC. Translated, it gives CASSQAGRPDEQYF.

The genes are TRBV6-4 and TRBJ2-5, with TRBD1 matching 7 bases. This CDR3 is 19 amino acids long. Germline assignment: CDR1 MRHNA and CDR2 SNTAGT. Unmatched junction bases numbered 24, after V lost 5 bases and J lost 6 bases. CDR3 region: CASSLRRTNRGEYTQTQYF. As DNA, the CDR3 is TGTGCCAGCAGTTTACGACGGACGAACAGGGGCGAATATACTCAGACCCAGTACTTC.

This chain joins TRBV18 and TRBJ2-7, with D tentatively TRBD1 (5 bases). Germline assignment: CDR1 KGHSH and CDR2 LQKENI. This CDR3 is 13 amino acids long. The ends were cut back, 4 bases at V and 5 bases at J, with 12 bases in the middle. The CDR3 region is CASSLGALNEQYF. In nucleotides, the CDR3 is TGTGCCAGCTCACTAGGGGCTCTCAACGAGCAGTACTTC.

This chain links TRBV18 with TRBJ2-3, with TRBD2 matching over 8 bases. This CDR3 spans 16 amino acids. Germline V gene data show CDR1 as KGHSH and CDR2 as LQKENI. After removal of 4 bases from V and 6 bases from J, the junction contained 12 bases not matched to a gene. CDR3 in amino acids: CASSRQAPGGLDTQYF. As DNA, the CDR3 is TGTGCCAGCTCACGACAGGCCCCGGGAGGGCTGGATACGCAGTATTTT.

The chain couples TRBV7-7 to TRBJ2-1; possible D gene TRBD2, 6 bases. Germline CDR1 SSHAT, CDR2 FNYEAQ (reference sequence). V was pared by 2 bases and J by 7 bases, with 18 bases between. The CDR3 is 16 residues long. DNA for the CDR3: TGTGCCAGCAGCTTATCGGCCGCGGGATTTTTGAATGAGCAGTTCTTC. Amino acid sequence: CASSLSAAGFLNEQFF. The variable domain in full, completed from reference TRBV7-7 and TRBJ2-1, reads GAGVSQSPRYKVTKRGQDVTLRCDPISSHATLYWYQQALGQGPEFLTYFNYEAQPDKSGLPSDRFSAERPEGSISTLTIQRTEQRDSAMYRCASSLSAAGFLNEQFFGPGTRLTVL.

The rearrangement joins TRBV24-1 to TRBJ2-3; D gene uncertain. The length of the CDR3 is 11 residues. Trimming stripped 9 bases from V and 2 bases from J, with 5 bases between. Germline assignment: CDR1 KGHDR and CDR2 SFDVKD. The CDR3 region has the DNA TGTGCCACCGGGGACACAGATACGCAGTATTTT. Residues: CATGDTDTQYF.

This rearrangement joins TRBV7-6 to TRBJ2-5, with a tentative D call TRBD2 (5 bases). Trimming pared 2 bases from V and 2 bases from J, leaving 15 bases between. CDR1 is SGHVS, CDR2 FNYEAQ, per germline. CDR3 length: 16 amino acids. In DNA form, the CDR3 reads TGTGCCAGCAGCTTACCGGACCCTTCGGGGCAAGAGACCCAGTACTTC. Translating gives CASSLPDPSGQETQYF.

The V call is TRBV19, the J call TRBJ2-1; D is possibly TRBD2 (6 bases). This CDR3 region has 15 residues. Deletions cut 4 bases from V and 8 bases from J, with 18 bases between. The germline gives CDR1 LNHDA, CDR2 SQIVND (reference sequence). For the CDR3, the DNA is TGTGCCAGTAGTAGCCTAGCGCTACCGCTCGATGAGCAGTTCTTC. This codes for CASSSLALPLDEQFF.

The gene calls are TRBV20-1 and TRBJ2-3, with D hard to call. CDR3 size: 13 residues. Germline V gives CDR1 DFQATT, CDR2 SNEGSKA (reference sequence). The CDR3 is CSFPRHRTDTQYF. The CDR3 region has the DNA TGCAGCTTCCCTCGGCATCGCACAGATACGCAGTATTTT.

This clonotype was found a few times. CDR3 region: CASSLPGLAGLSYNEQFF. The CDR3 DNA is TGTGCCAGCAGTTTACCGGGACTAGCGGGACTCTCCTACAATGAGCAGTTCTTC. This chain joins TRBV27 and TRBJ2-1, with 13 bases fitting TRBD2. V lost 2 bases to trimming and J lost 0 bases; unmatched junction nucleotides: 4. The CDR3 sequence is 18 residues long. Germline CDR1 and CDR2: MNHEY and SMNVEV (reference sequence).

This clonotype was picked up one time. The gene calls are TRBV15 and TRBJ2-3, with 10 positions matching TRBD2. The CDR3 is made up of 16 amino acids. Germline-derived CDR1 and CDR2 are LNHNV and YYDKDF (reference sequence). The V and J ends lost 3 bases and 3 bases, in that order; junction bases with no gene match: 6. The CDR3 region is CATSRESGRGTDTQYF. CDR3 nucleotides: TGTGCCACCAGCAGGGAGAGCGGGAGGGGGACAGATACGCAGTATTTT. Full variable domain (rest looked up from reference TRBV15 and TRBJ2-3): DAMVIQNPRYQVTQFGKPVTLSCSQTLNHNVMYWYQQKSSQAPKLLFHYYDKDFNNEADTPDNFQSRRPNTSFCFLDIRSPGLGDTAMYLCATSRESGRGTDTQYFGPGTRLTVL.

This clonotype came up a few times. This chain connects TRBV7-6 to TRBJ1-4; 10 bases are shared with TRBD1. Trimming at V came to 4 bases and at J to 6 bases, leaving 8 bases not matched to a gene. The CDR3 has 16 residues. CDR1 is SGHVS and CDR2 is FNYEAQ in the germline V gene. CDR3 bases: TGTGCCAGCAGCTGGAACCGGGACAGGGGTTATGAAAAACTGTTTTTT. Translating gives CASSWNRDRGYEKLFF.

In its sample, this clonotype was seen a few times. The chain links TRBV5-1 to TRBJ2-2; 9 bases match TRBD2. Germline V gene sequence: CDR1 SGHRS, CDR2 YFSETQ. The CDR3 is made up of 17 amino acids. The V and J ends lost 3 bases and 5 bases, in that order; junction bases with no gene match: 11. CDR3 in amino acids: CASSWKTSGLGTGELFF. DNA for the CDR3: TGCGCCAGCAGCTGGAAGACTAGCGGCTTGGGGACCGGGGAGCTGTTTTTT.

V gene TRBV12-3 or TRBV12-4 combines with J gene TRBJ1-3; unclear D gene. This CDR3 contains 16 residues. Trimming removed 5 bases at V and 0 bases at J, with 14 bases between. CDR3 DNA: TGTGCCAGCAGTCCCAGGACCGGATCCTCTGGAAACACCATATATTTT. This translates into CASSPRTGSSGNTIYF.

The chain carries TRBV9 and TRBJ1-1, with D possibly matching TRBD1 (5 bases). The germline CDR1 and CDR2 sequences are SGDLS and YYNGEE. This CDR3 spans 14 amino acids. V was clipped by 3 bases and J by 0 bases, with 9 bases between them. The CDR3 DNA is TGTGCCAGCAGCGCCAGGGAAATGAACACTGAAGCTTTCTTT. It translates to CASSAREMNTEAFF. The entire variable domain, with the rest obtained from reference TRBV9 and TRBJ1-1, is as follows: DSGVTQTPKHLITATGQRVTLRCSPRSGDLSVYWYQQSLDQGLQFLIQYYNGEERAKGNILERFSAQQFPDLHSELNLSSLELGDSALYFCASSAREMNTEAFFGQGTRLTVV.

The sample holds a few counts of this clonotype. This sequence joins TRBV7-3 and TRBJ2-2, with 7 bases fitting TRBD1. There are 16 residues in the CDR3. In germline, CDR1 is SGHTA, CDR2 FQGTGA. Trimming took 2 bases from V and 4 from J; bases not matched to a gene: 7. The CDR3 coding sequence is TGTGCCAGCAGCTTAGGCCCAGGGGGACCCACCGGGGAGCTGTTTTTT. This encodes CASSLGPGGPTGELFF. Looking up the rest from reference TRBV7-3 and TRBJ2-2 gives the full variable domain: GAGVSQTPSNKVTEKGKYVELRCDPISGHTALYWYRQSLGQGPEFLIYFQGTGAADDSGLPNDRFFAVRPEGSVSTLKIQRTERGDSAVYLCASSLGPGGPTGELFFGEGSRLTVL.